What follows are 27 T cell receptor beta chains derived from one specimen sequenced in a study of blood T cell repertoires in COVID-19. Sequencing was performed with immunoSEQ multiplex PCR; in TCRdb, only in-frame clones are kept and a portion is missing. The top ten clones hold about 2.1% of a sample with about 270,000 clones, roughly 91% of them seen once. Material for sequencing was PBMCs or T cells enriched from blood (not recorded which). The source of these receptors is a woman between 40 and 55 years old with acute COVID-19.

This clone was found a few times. The CDR3 DNA reads TGTGCCAGCAACCCTAATTTTTTAGACGAGCAGTACTTC. The encoded protein is CASNPNFLDEQYF. The chain joins TRBV7-9 to TRBJ2-7; D gene unclear. Germline loops: CDR1 SEHNR, CDR2 FQNEAQ (reference sequence). The CDR3 totals 13 residues. V gave up 7 bases and J gave up 5 bases, with 15 bases separating them.

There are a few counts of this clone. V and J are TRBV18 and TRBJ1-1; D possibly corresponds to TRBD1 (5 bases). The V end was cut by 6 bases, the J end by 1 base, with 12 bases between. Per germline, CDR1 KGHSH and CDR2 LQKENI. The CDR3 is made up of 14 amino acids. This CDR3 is CASSLMGGNTEAFF. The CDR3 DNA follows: TGTGCCAGCTCCCTCATGGGGGGGAACACTGAAGCTTTCTTT.

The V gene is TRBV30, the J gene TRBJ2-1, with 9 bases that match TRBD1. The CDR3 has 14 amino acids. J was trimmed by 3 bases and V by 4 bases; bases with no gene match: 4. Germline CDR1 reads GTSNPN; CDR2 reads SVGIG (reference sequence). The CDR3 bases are TGTGCCTGGAACGACAGGGGGTTCTACAATGAGCAGTTCTTC. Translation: CAWNDRGFYNEQFF. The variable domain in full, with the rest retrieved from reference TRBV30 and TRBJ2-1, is SQTIHQWPATLVQPVGSPLSLECTVEGTSNPNLYWYRQAAGRGLQLLFYSVGIGQISSEVPQNLSASRPQDRQFILSSKKLLLSDSGFYLCAWNDRGFYNEQFFGPGTRLTVL.

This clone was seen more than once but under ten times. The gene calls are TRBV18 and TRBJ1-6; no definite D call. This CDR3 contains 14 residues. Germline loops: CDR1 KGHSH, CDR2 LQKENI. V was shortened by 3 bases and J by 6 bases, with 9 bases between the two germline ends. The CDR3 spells CASSPDTINSPLHF. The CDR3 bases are TGTGCCAGCTCACCCGACACGATTAATTCACCCCTCCACTTT. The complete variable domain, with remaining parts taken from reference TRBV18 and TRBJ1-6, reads NAGVMQNPRHLVRRRGQEARLRCSPMKGHSHVYWYRQLPEEGLKFMVYLQKENIIDESGMPKERFSAEFPKEGPSILRIQQVVRGDSAAYFCASSPDTINSPLHFGNGTRLTVT.

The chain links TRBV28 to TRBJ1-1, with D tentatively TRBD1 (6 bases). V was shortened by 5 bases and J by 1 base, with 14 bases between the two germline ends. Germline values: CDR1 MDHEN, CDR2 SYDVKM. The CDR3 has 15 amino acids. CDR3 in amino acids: CASSPRTERNTEAFF. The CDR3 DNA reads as TGTGCCAGCAGTCCTCGGACAGAGCGGAACACTGAAGCTTTCTTT.

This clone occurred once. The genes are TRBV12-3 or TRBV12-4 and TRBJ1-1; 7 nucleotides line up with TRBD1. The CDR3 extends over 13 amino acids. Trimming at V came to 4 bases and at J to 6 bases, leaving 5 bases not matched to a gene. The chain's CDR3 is CASSSGQVSEAFF. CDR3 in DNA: TGTGCCAGCAGTTCAGGACAGGTCTCTGAAGCTTTCTTT.

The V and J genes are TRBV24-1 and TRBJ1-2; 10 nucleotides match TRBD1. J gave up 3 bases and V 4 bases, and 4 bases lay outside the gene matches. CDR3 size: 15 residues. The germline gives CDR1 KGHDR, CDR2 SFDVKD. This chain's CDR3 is CATSDSGTGDYGYTF. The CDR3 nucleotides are TGTGCCACCAGTGACTCCGGGACAGGGGACTATGGCTACACCTTC.

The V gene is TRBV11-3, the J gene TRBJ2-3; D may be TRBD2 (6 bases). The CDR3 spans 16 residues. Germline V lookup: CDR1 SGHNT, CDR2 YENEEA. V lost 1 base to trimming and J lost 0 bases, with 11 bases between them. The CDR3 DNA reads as TGTGCCAGCAGCTTAGGTCGCGGGACCAGCACAGATACGCAGTATTTT. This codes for CASSLGRGTSTDTQYF.

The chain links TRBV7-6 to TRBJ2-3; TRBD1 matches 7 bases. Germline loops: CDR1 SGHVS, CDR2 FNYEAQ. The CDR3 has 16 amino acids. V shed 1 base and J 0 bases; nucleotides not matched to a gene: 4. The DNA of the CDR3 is TGTGCCAGCAGCTTAGGACAGGGCTCTAGCACAGATACGCAGTATTTT. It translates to CASSLGQGSSTDTQYF.

The CDR3 sequence is CASSQSGTSGGKNEQFF. The CDR3 nucleotides are TGTGCCAGCAGCCAGTCCGGGACTAGCGGGGGGAAGAATGAGCAGTTCTTC. The genes are TRBV3-1 (or the pseudogene TRBV3-2) and TRBJ2-1, with TRBD2 matching 15 bases. V shed 3 bases and J 7 bases; nucleotides not matched to a gene: 7. CDR3 size: 17 residues. Germline V gene sequence: CDR1 LGHDT, CDR2 YNNKEL (reference sequence).

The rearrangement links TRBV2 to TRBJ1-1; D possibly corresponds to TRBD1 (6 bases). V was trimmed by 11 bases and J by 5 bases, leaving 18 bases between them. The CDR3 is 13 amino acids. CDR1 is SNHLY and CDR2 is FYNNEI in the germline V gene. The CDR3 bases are TGTGCCGAGAAGGGGGGGAGCGGGACTGAAGCTTTCTTT. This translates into CAEKGGSGTEAFF.

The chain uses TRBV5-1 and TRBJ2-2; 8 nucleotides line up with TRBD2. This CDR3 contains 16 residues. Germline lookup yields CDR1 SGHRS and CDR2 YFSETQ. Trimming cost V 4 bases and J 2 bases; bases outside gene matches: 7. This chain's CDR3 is CASSPPSGRNTGELFF. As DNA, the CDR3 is TGCGCCAGCAGCCCACCTAGCGGGCGCAACACCGGGGAGCTGTTTTTT.

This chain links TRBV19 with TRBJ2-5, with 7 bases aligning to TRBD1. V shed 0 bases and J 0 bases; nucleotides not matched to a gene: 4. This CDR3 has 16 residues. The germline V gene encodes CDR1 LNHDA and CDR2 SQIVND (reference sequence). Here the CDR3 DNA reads TGTGCCAGTAGTATAGAGGGACAGCGGAACCAAGAGACCCAGTACTTC. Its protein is CASSIEGQRNQETQYF.

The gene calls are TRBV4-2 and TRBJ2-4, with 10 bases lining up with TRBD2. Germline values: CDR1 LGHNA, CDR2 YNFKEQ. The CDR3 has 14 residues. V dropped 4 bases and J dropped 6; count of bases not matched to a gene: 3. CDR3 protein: CASSPRTSGNIQYF. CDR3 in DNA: TGTGCCAGCAGCCCACGGACTAGCGGAAACATTCAGTACTTC.

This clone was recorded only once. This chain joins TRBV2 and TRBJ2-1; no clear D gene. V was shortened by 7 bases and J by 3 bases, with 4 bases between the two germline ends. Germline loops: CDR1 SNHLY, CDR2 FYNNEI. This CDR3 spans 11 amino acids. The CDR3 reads CASTGYNEQFF. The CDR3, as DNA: TGTGCCAGCACCGGCTACAATGAGCAGTTCTTC.

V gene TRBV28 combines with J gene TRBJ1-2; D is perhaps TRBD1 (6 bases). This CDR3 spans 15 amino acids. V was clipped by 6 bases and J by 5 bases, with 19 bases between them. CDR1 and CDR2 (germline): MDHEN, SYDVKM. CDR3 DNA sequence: TGTGCCAGCAGCACCGTGGGGGCCGGGATTTATGGCTACACCTTC. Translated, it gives CASSTVGAGIYGYTF.

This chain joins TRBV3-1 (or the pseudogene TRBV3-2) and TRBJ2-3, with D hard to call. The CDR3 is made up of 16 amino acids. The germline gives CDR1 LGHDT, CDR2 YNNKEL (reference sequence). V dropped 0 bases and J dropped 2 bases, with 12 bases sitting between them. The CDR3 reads CASSQDWSAPTDTQYF. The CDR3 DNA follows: TGTGCCAGCAGCCAAGATTGGAGCGCCCCCACAGATACGCAGTATTTT.

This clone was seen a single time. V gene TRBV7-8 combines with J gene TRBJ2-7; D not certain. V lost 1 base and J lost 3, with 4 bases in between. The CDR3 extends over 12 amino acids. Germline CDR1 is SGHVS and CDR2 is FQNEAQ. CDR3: CASSLVIYEQYF. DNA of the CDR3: TGTGCCAGCAGCTTAGTTATCTACGAGCAGTACTTC.

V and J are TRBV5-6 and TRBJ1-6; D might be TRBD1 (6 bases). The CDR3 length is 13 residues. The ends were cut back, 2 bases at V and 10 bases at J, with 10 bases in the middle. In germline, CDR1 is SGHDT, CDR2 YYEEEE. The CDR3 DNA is TGTGCCAGCAGCTTAAACAGGGACTCACCCCTCCACTTT. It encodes CASSLNRDSPLHF.

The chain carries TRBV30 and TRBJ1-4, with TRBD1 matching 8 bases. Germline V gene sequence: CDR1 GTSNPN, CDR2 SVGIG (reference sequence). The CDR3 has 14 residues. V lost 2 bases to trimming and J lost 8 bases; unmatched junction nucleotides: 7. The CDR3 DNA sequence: TGTGCCTGGAGTATCAGGGGGCGCCGCGAAAAACTGTTTTTT. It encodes CAWSIRGRREKLFF. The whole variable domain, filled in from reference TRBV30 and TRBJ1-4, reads SQTIHQWPATLVQPVGSPLSLECTVEGTSNPNLYWYRQAAGRGLQLLFYSVGIGQISSEVPQNLSASRPQDRQFILSSKKLLLSDSGFYLCAWSIRGRREKLFFGSGTQLSVL.

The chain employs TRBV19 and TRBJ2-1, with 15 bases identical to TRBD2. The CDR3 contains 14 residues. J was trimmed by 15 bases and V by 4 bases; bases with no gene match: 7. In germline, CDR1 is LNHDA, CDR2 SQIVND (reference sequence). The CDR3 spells CASSTGTSGRQWFF. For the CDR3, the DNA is TGTGCCAGTAGTACCGGGACTAGCGGGAGGCAGTGGTTCTTC. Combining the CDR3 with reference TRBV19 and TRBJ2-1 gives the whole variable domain DGGITQSPKYLFRKEGQNVTLSCEQNLNHDAMYWYRQDPGQGLRLIYYSQIVNDFQKGDIAEGYSVSREKKESFPLTVTSAQKNPTAFYLCASSTGTSGRQWFFGPGTRLTVL.

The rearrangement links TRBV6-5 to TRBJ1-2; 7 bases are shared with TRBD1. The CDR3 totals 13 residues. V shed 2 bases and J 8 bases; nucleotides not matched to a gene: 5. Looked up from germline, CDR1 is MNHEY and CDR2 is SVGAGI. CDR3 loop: CASSYGQGGGYTF. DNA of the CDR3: TGTGCCAGCAGTTACGGGCAGGGGGGAGGCTACACCTTC.

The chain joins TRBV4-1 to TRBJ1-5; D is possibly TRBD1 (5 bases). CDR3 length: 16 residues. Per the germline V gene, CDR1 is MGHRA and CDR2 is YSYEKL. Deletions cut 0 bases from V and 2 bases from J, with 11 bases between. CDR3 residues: CASSQEAGLGNQPQHF. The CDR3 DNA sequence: TGCGCCAGCAGCCAAGAGGCAGGGTTAGGCAATCAGCCCCAGCATTTT.

The CDR3 region is CASTPGDRTYGYTF. The CDR3 DNA sequence: TGTGCCAGCACCCCTGGGGACAGAACATATGGCTACACCTTC. V and J are TRBV28 and TRBJ1-2, with TRBD1 matching 7 bases. The CDR3 loop spans 14 amino acids. The V gene end was trimmed by 7 bases and the J gene end by 5 bases; junction bases not matched to a gene: 10. Germline assignment: CDR1 MDHEN and CDR2 SYDVKM.

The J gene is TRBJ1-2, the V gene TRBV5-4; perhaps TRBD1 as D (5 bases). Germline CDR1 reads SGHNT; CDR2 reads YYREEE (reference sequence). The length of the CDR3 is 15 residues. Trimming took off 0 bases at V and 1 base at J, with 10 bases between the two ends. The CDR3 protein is CASSLEGRVNYGYTF. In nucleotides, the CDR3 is TGTGCCAGCAGCTTGGAGGGCAGGGTTAACTATGGCTACACCTTC.

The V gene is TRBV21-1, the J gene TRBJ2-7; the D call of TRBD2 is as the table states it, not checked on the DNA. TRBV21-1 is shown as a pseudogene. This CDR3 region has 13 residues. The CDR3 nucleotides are TGTGCCAGCAGCCTAAGCTTTTCCTACGAGCAGTACTTC. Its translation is CASSLSFSYEQYF.

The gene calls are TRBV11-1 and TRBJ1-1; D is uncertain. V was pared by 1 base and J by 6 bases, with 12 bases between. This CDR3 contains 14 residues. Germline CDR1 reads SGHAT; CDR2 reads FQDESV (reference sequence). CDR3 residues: CASSLGKRSAEAFF. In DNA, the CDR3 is TGTGCCAGCAGCTTAGGGAAAAGGAGTGCTGAAGCTTTCTTT.